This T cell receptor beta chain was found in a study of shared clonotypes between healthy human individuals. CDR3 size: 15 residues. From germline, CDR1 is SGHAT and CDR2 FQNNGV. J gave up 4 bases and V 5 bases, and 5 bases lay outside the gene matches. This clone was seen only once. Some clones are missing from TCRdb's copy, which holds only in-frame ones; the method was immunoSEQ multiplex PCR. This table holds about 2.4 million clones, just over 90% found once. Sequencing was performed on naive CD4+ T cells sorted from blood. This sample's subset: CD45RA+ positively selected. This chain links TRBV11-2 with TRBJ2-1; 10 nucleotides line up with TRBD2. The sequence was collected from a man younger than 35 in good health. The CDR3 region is CASSPGTSVYNEQFF. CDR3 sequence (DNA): TGTGCCAGCAGCCCCGGGACTAGCGTTTACAATGAGCAGTTCTTC.